The 20 T cell receptor beta chains listed next were all sequenced from one sample in a study of T-cell reconstitution after alpha-beta-depleted transplantation in children. Preparation of the TCRbeta library involved a method that used unique molecular identifiers. TCRdb redid the calling of the PCR reads with MiXCR, one entry per CDR3 protein. Found here are about 980,000 distinct CDR3 sequences, 25% to 35% of them singletons; the top ten hold roughly 31%. The sequencing here drew on PBMCs, mostly from graft donor cells, taken 360 days after TCRalphabeta/CD19-depleted stem cell transplant. These receptors were taken from a boy younger than two who had a stem cell transplant for SCID, so the T cells may come from the graft donor.

V usage is TRBV20-1 and J usage is TRBJ1-4; D possibly corresponds to TRBD1 (6 bases). The V end lost 6 bases, the J end lost 8 bases, and 16 bases lay between the germline ends. The germline V gene has CDR1 DFQATT and CDR2 SNEGSKA (reference sequence). CDR3 size: 13 residues. This chain's CDR3 is CSAGGGNPEKLFF. The CDR3 nucleotides read TGCAGTGCAGGAGGGGGTAATCCCGAAAAACTGTTTTTT.

The chain links TRBV7-9 to TRBJ2-2, with 9 bases that match TRBD1. This CDR3 has 15 residues. V gave up 3 bases and J gave up 8 bases; unmatched junction bases: 7. The germline V gene has CDR1 SEHNR and CDR2 FQNEAQ (reference sequence). The CDR3 region is CASSFAGQGRGELFF. CDR3 DNA: TGTGCCAGCAGCTTCGCCGGACAGGGGAGAGGGGAGCTGTTTTTT.

The chain couples TRBV7-6 to TRBJ2-7; D tentatively fits TRBD1 or TRBD2 (5 bases each). The length of the CDR3 is 15 residues. Trimming removed 5 bases at V and 6 bases at J, with 20 bases between. Germline-derived CDR1 and CDR2 are SGHVS and FNYEAQ. Here the CDR3 DNA reads TGTGCCAGCAGCCATCCCGGGACGGGAAAGGGCGAGCAGTACTTC. This codes for CASSHPGTGKGEQYF. The full variable domain, in which reference TRBV7-6 and TRBJ2-7 provide the parts outside the CDR3, is GAGVSQSPRYKVTKRGQDVALRCDPISGHVSLYWYRQALGQGPEFLTYFNYEAQQDKSGLPNDRFSAERPEGSISTLTIQRTEQRDSAMYRCASSHPGTGKGEQYFGPGTRLTVT.

CDR3 protein: CASSRRATGDEQYF. Here the CDR3 DNA reads TGTGCCAGCAGCCGCCGGGCGACGGGGGACGAGCAGTACTTC. The chain combines TRBV3-1 with TRBJ2-7, with a possible D match to TRBD2 (6 bases). Germline V gene sequence: CDR1 LGHDT, CDR2 YNNKEL (reference sequence). The length of the CDR3 is 14 residues. Trimming pared 4 bases from V and 5 bases from J, leaving 15 bases between.

The rearrangement links TRBV12-3 or TRBV12-4 to TRBJ1-2, with 7 bases identical to TRBD1. Germline trimming cut 4 bases from V and 13 bases from J; bases unmatched to any gene: 15. The CDR3 totals 14 residues. CDR3 loop: CASSSGSDADRATF. CDR3 nucleotides: TGTGCCAGCAGTTCCGGATCAGATGCTGACAGGGCCACCTTC.

CDR3 sequence: CASRRPQGAKDTQYF. The DNA of the CDR3 is TGTGCCAGCAGAAGACCACAGGGGGCTAAAGATACGCAGTATTTT. The chain carries TRBV28 and TRBJ2-3; 9 bases are a match to TRBD1. The CDR3 totals 15 residues. V shed 6 bases and J 5 bases; nucleotides not matched to a gene: 9. Looked up from germline, CDR1 is MDHEN and CDR2 is SYDVKM.

The chain uses TRBV28 and TRBJ2-5; D is unresolved. The V end was cut by 5 bases, the J end by 5 bases, with 21 bases between. The CDR3 is 16 residues long. The germline V gene encodes CDR1 MDHEN and CDR2 SYDVKM. CDR3 sequence reads: CASSPTTARDWETQYF. The CDR3 DNA sequence: TGTGCCAGCAGTCCTACTACGGCCCGAGACTGGGAGACCCAGTACTTC.

The chain recombines TRBV18 with TRBJ1-1; D remains unclear. V shed 3 bases and J shed 6 bases, with 11 bases lying between them. Germline V gene data show CDR1 as KGHSH and CDR2 as LQKENI. The CDR3 totals 13 residues. CDR3 bases: TGTGCCAGCTCACCTTCGTTGAGACCTGAAGCTTTCTTT. Protein product: CASSPSLRPEAFF.

This clonotype was observed a few times. The chain is built from TRBV19 and TRBJ1-5; D remains ambiguous. The V end lost 6 bases, the J end lost 0 bases, and 12 bases lay between the germline ends. CDR3 size: 15 residues. CDR1 LNHDA and CDR2 SQIVND come from the germline V gene (reference sequence). The CDR3: CASSTGVTSNQPQHF. The CDR3 DNA reads as TGTGCCAGTAGCACGGGAGTGACTAGCAATCAGCCCCAGCATTTT.

The chain couples TRBV20-1 to TRBJ2-7; 12 nucleotides match TRBD2. The CDR3 has 20 amino acids. Germline V gene lookup returns CDR1 DFQATT and CDR2 SNEGSKA (reference sequence). V trimming: 3 bases; J trimming: 0 bases; junction bases outside the gene matches: 18. CDR3 coding DNA: TGCAGTGCTAGCCCCGTGCTACTAGCGGGGGGCCCACCGAGCTCCTACGAGCAGTACTTC. As protein: CSASPVLLAGGPPSSYEQYF.

The gene calls are TRBV12-3 or TRBV12-4 and TRBJ2-5, with D tentatively TRBD2 (6 bases). The CDR3 contains 16 residues. V was clipped by 3 bases and J by 2 bases, with 16 bases between them. Here the CDR3 DNA reads TGTGCCAGCAGTTTCACCTTCCCGGGACTTCAAGAGACCCAGTACTTC. Protein product: CASSFTFPGLQETQYF.

The V and J genes are TRBV4-3 and TRBJ2-3; 10 bases align to TRBD2. The germline V gene encodes CDR1 LGHNA and CDR2 YSLEER. After removal of 5 bases from V and 6 bases from J, the junction contained 11 bases not matched to a gene. This CDR3 region has 16 residues. The CDR3 DNA is TGCGCCAGCAGCTACGCAAGCGGGGGGGCCGGCGATACGCAGTATTTT. This encodes CASSYASGGAGDTQYF.

The V and J genes are TRBV18 and TRBJ2-5, with TRBD2 matching over 11 bases. The CDR3 sequence is 15 residues long. V lost 5 bases and J lost 3; bases outside the gene matches: 5. In germline, CDR1 is KGHSH, CDR2 LQKENI. DNA for the CDR3: TGTGCCAGCTCAGACGGGACTAGCGGAGAAGAGACCCAGTACTTC. It codes for CASSDGTSGEETQYF. Full variable domain (missing parts from reference TRBV18 and TRBJ2-5): NAGVMQNPRHLVRRRGQEARLRCSPMKGHSHVYWYRQLPEEGLKFMVYLQKENIIDESGMPKERFSAEFPKEGPSILRIQQVVRGDSAAYFCASSDGTSGEETQYFGPGTRLLVL.

The chain joins TRBV7-6 to TRBJ2-5, with TRBD1 as a possible D gene (6 bases). Germline CDR1 is SGHVS and CDR2 is FNYEAQ. V lost 6 bases to trimming and J lost 2 bases, with 16 bases between them. The CDR3 totals 15 residues. Here the CDR3 reads CASSFSPGQQETQYF. The CDR3 DNA follows: TGTGCCAGCAGTTTTTCTCCGGGACAACAAGAGACCCAGTACTTC.

This clonotype has more than one count but fewer than ten. J is TRBJ1-2 and V is TRBV6-5; tentatively, D is TRBD1 (6 bases). Between the trimmed V and J ends, which lost 0 bases and 8 bases, there was a span of 10 bases. The CDR3 loop spans 13 amino acids. CDR1 and CDR2 (germline): MNHEY, SVGAGI. This chain's CDR3 is CASSYSPGEGYTF. The CDR3 DNA reads TGTGCCAGCAGTTACTCGCCAGGGGAAGGCTACACCTTC.

This clonotype turned up a few times. V is TRBV20-1 and J is TRBJ2-3; D is tentatively TRBD1 or TRBD2 (6 bases each). The germline V gene encodes CDR1 DFQATT and CDR2 SNEGSKA (reference sequence). Trimming took off 5 bases at V and 0 bases at J, with 15 bases between the two ends. The CDR3 is 15 residues long. This CDR3 is CSAGVGGLSTDTQYF. The CDR3 DNA sequence: TGCAGTGCTGGGGTCGGGGGCCTAAGCACAGATACGCAGTATTTT.

The chain couples TRBV20-1 to TRBJ2-3; 9 bases agree with TRBD2. The V and J ends lost 3 bases and 5 bases, in that order; junction bases with no gene match: 3. Per germline, CDR1 DFQATT and CDR2 SNEGSKA (reference sequence). This CDR3 comprises 13 residues. Written as DNA, the CDR3 is TGCAGTGCTAGTCTAGCGGGGTTAGATACGCAGTATTTT. It yields the protein CSASLAGLDTQYF.

The chain employs TRBV5-1 and TRBJ1-2, with a tentative D call TRBD1 (5 bases). V dropped 0 bases and J dropped 4 bases, with 13 bases sitting between them. The length of the CDR3 is 15 residues. Germline V gene lookup returns CDR1 SGHRS and CDR2 YFSETQ. The CDR3 DNA follows: TGCGCCAGCAGCTTGGCGATTGAGGGGATCTATGGCTACACCTTC. Encoded protein: CASSLAIEGIYGYTF.

This clonotype has more than one count but fewer than ten. The chain uses TRBV10-3 and TRBJ2-1, with a tentative D call TRBD2 (6 bases). The CDR3 runs 12 residues. Trimming left V 10 bases short and J 7 bases short, with 14 bases between. Germline V gives CDR1 ENHRY, CDR2 SYGVKD. DNA for the CDR3: TGTGCCACCCAAACGACTAGGAATGAGCAGTTCTTC. This codes for CATQTTRNEQFF.

The table lists this clonotype with a few counts. This sequence joins TRBV5-1 and TRBJ1-1, with 8 bases aligning to TRBD1. The junction had 12 bases not matched to a gene; V was cut back by 2 bases and J by 3 bases. This CDR3 is 17 amino acids long. Per the germline V gene, CDR1 is SGHRS and CDR2 is YFSETQ. This CDR3 reads CASSFQGATVVDTEAFF. The CDR3 DNA is TGCGCCAGCAGCTTTCAGGGGGCGACGGTTGTGGACACTGAAGCTTTCTTT.